This passage covers 17 T cell receptor beta chains from one sample sequenced in a study of vaccination and CD4 T cells after COVID-19. Their antigens are not known. Sequenced with the Oncomine TCR Beta short-read assay was DNA taken from cultured CD4+ T cells. TCRdb reprocessed the PCR reads via MiXCR and lists one record per CDR3 protein. Among some 20,000 distinct CDR3 sequences listed, roughly 63% were seen once. The treatment is: approximately nine-day PBMC culture with coronavirus spike peptide pools or control peptides (ViraFEST assay). The sequenced material came from CD4+ T cells from blood, cultured in vitro. The receptors derive from a human donor who had recovered from COVID-19.

The V gene is TRBV10-3, the J gene TRBJ2-1; TRBD2 agrees at 9 bases. Germline trimming cut 0 bases from V and 8 bases from J; bases unmatched to any gene: 2. Germline CDR1 ENHRY, CDR2 SYGVKD. The CDR3 is 14 residues long. CDR3 bases: TGTGCCATCAGTGAGTCGGGACTAGCTTATGAGCAGTTCTTC. Its protein product is CAISESGLAYEQFF.

Only a few counts were recorded for this clonotype. V gene TRBV20-1 combines with J gene TRBJ1-6; no clear D gene. V was pared by 0 bases and J by 10 bases, with 16 bases between. Germline V gene lookup returns CDR1 DFQATT and CDR2 SNEGSKA (reference sequence). The CDR3 is made up of 15 amino acids. DNA for the CDR3: TGCAGTGCTAGAGACCCCGCTACAGTTGAGTCACCCCTCCACTTT. Amino acids: CSARDPATVESPLHF.

The rearrangement uses TRBV20-1 and TRBJ1-5; possibly TRBD1 for D (5 bases). From germline, CDR1 is DFQATT and CDR2 SNEGSKA (reference sequence). The CDR3 has 15 residues. The ends were cut back, 0 bases at V and 5 bases at J, with 14 bases in the middle. The chain's CDR3 is CSARDPRDPYQPQHF. CDR3 sequence (DNA): TGCAGTGCTAGAGACCCCCGGGACCCCTATCAGCCCCAGCATTTT.

J is TRBJ2-5 and V is TRBV9; 7 nucleotides align to TRBD2. The CDR3 runs to 14 residues. Looked up from germline, CDR1 is SGDLS and CDR2 is YYNGEE. V shed 0 bases, J shed 5 bases, and the junction held 4 bases outside the gene matches. The CDR3 sequence: CASSVGGRVETQYF. The CDR3 nucleotides are TGTGCCAGCAGCGTAGGCGGGAGAGTGGAGACCCAGTACTTC.

A few counts support this clonotype. The chain recombines TRBV7-7 with TRBJ2-5; TRBD2 matches 7 bases. CDR1 is SSHAT and CDR2 is FNYEAQ in the germline V gene (reference sequence). The CDR3 loop spans 14 amino acids. V lost 2 bases to trimming and J lost 3 bases; unmatched junction nucleotides: 3. CDR3 in DNA: TGTGCCAGCAGCTTAAATCGGGGGGAAGAGACCCAGTACTTC. Its translation is CASSLNRGEETQYF.

This rearrangement joins TRBV24-1 to TRBJ2-3; D is possibly TRBD1 or TRBD2 (6 bases each). Trimming took 7 bases from V and 2 from J, leaving 12 bases between them. The CDR3 consists of 14 residues. Germline V lookup: CDR1 KGHDR, CDR2 SFDVKD. The CDR3: CATSRGHTTDTQYF. DNA for the CDR3: TGTGCCACCAGCCGGGGGCATACCACAGATACGCAGTATTTT.

This clonotype appeared a few times. V is TRBV28 and J is TRBJ2-7, with TRBD2 matching over 14 bases. From germline, CDR1 is MDHEN and CDR2 SYDVKM. V shed 4 bases and J 6 bases; nucleotides not matched to a gene: 2. CDR3 length: 14 amino acids. CDR3 residues: CASSSGLAGVEQYF. The CDR3, as DNA: TGTGCCAGCAGTTCGGGACTAGCGGGAGTCGAGCAGTACTTC.

The J gene is TRBJ1-6, the V gene TRBV4-1; possible D gene TRBD1, 6 bases. This CDR3 comprises 18 residues. Germline CDR1 is MGHRA and CDR2 is YSYEKL. The V end lost 1 base, the J end lost 7 bases, and 20 bases lay between the germline ends. The DNA for the CDR3 is TGCGCCAGCAGCCAAGGAAGGGGGGGACTACTTCCAAATTCACCCCTCCACTTT. It codes for CASSQGRGGLLPNSPLHF.

The chain is built from TRBV2 and TRBJ1-1; TRBD1 agrees at 10 bases. From germline, CDR1 is SNHLY and CDR2 FYNNEI. This CDR3 spans 14 amino acids. J lost 5 bases, V lost 2 bases, and 2 bases had no gene match. The CDR3 spells CASSERTGGTEAFF. The CDR3 DNA reads TGTGCCAGCAGTGAAAGGACAGGGGGGACTGAAGCTTTCTTT. Full variable domain (missing parts from reference TRBV2 and TRBJ1-1): EPEVTQTPSHQVTQMGQEVILRCVPISNHLYFYWYRQILGQKVEFLVSFYNNEISEKSEIFDDQFSVERPDGSNFTLKIRSTKLEDSAMYFCASSERTGGTEAFFGQGTRLTVV.

The chain combines TRBV6-1 with TRBJ1-2; D is undetermined. Germline V gives CDR1 MNHNS, CDR2 SASEGT. The length of the CDR3 is 14 residues. The V and J ends lost 4 bases and 3 bases respectively, with 12 bases between them. The CDR3 spells CASSGGDSDYGYTF. The CDR3 DNA sequence: TGTGCCAGCAGTGGGGGTGACTCGGACTATGGCTACACCTTC.

V usage is TRBV29-1 and J usage is TRBJ1-2; 7 positions match TRBD1. CDR1 is SQVTM and CDR2 is ANQGSEA in the germline V gene. V lost 3 bases, J lost 14 bases, and 9 bases stayed unmatched. There are 11 residues in the CDR3. For the CDR3, the DNA is TGCAGCGTTGACAACCTCGACAGGGAAACCTTC. This sequence encodes CSVDNLDRETF.

This clonotype was observed a handful of times. This chain uses TRBV15 with TRBJ1-1; the match to TRBD1 covers 9 bases. CDR3 length: 15 residues. With 5 bases clipped from V and 4 bases from J, the junction kept 8 bases outside the gene matches. Germline assignment: CDR1 LNHNV and CDR2 YYDKDF (reference sequence). For the CDR3, the DNA is TGTGCCACCAGCCGATCACCGGGACAGGGCACTGAAGCTTTCTTT. The encoded protein is CATSRSPGQGTEAFF.

There are a few counts of this clonotype. V usage is TRBV20-1 and J usage is TRBJ1-2; D is perhaps TRBD1 (5 bases). The CDR3 is 15 amino acids. Germline V gene data show CDR1 as DFQATT and CDR2 as SNEGSKA (reference sequence). Trimming took off 3 bases at V and 6 bases at J, with 20 bases between the two ends. The CDR3 nucleotides read TGCAGTGCTAGGGTAGCGGGACGGATCCGAGATGGCTACACCTTC. As protein: CSARVAGRIRDGYTF.

The gene calls are TRBV11-3 and TRBJ2-1; TRBD1 matches at 7 bases. Germline V CDR1 and CDR2: SGHNT, YENEEA. The CDR3 is 17 amino acids. After removal of 2 bases from V and 0 bases from J, the junction contained 7 bases not matched to a gene. The CDR3 DNA reads as TGTGCCAGCAGCTTAAGGGGACAGCGGAGCTCCTACAATGAGCAGTTCTTC. It codes for CASSLRGQRSSYNEQFF. The full variable domain, its missing parts supplied by reference TRBV11-3 and TRBJ2-1, is EAGVVQSPRYKIIEKKQPVAFWCNPISGHNTLYWYLQNLGQGPELLIRYENEEAVDDSQLPKDRFSAERLKGVDSTLKIQPAELGDSAVYLCASSLRGQRSSYNEQFFGPGTRLTVL.

The V gene is TRBV6-1, the J gene TRBJ2-1; D possibly matches TRBD1 or TRBD2 (7 bases each). Per germline, CDR1 MNHNS and CDR2 SASEGT. Trimming removed 2 bases at V and 9 bases at J, with 20 bases between. The CDR3 length is 16 residues. The CDR3 nucleotides read TGTGCCAGCAGTGAATCAGGGGGGGGGAGGTTTGGTGAGCAGTTCTTC. Protein sequence: CASSESGGGRFGEQFF.

The V call is TRBV6-1, the J call TRBJ1-5; D gene ambiguous. Trimming took 8 bases from V and 2 from J, leaving 4 bases between them. The CDR3 is made up of 11 amino acids. Germline CDR1 and CDR2: MNHNS and SASEGT. CDR3 bases: TGTGCCAGCGGGGGCAATCAGCCCCAGCATTTT. Translation gives CASGGNQPQHF.

The chain joins TRBV20-1 to TRBJ1-2; 11 bases map to TRBD1. The length of the CDR3 is 16 residues. Germline values: CDR1 DFQATT, CDR2 SNEGSKA (reference sequence). Losses at the gene ends were 0 bases for V and 1 base for J; bases not matched to a gene: 4. CDR3 nucleotides: TGCAGTGCTAGAGACCGGGACAGGGGGTTTAACTATGGCTACACCTTC. This encodes CSARDRDRGFNYGYTF.